This record looks at one T cell receptor (beta chain) sequence and its context. TCRdb's table, derived via immunoSEQ multiplex PCR, lists solely in-frame clones and lacks some. The profile shows approximately 200,000 clones, about nine tenths of them singletons. V gave up 1 base and J gave up 4 bases, with 13 bases separating them. Germline V gives CDR1 MGHDK, CDR2 SYGVNS. The CDR3 runs 16 residues. Study members were between roughly 18 and 100 years old and lived in 24 US regions. This specimen comes from a study of blood T cell repertoires in COVID-19. Study at large: Nucleic acid was either cDNA or gDNA, and it came from T cells, B-cell-depleted T cells, or PBMCs.

Material for sequencing was PBMCs or T cells enriched from blood (not recorded which). V and J are TRBV25-1 and TRBJ2-2; D may be TRBD1 (6 bases). This receptor was taken from a man aged 30 to 39 in a cohort exposed to, infected with or recovered from COVID-19 (not recorded which). CDR3 protein: CASSEFHRETTGELFF. In nucleotides, the CDR3 is TGTGCCAGCAGTGAATTTCACAGGGAGACCACCGGGGAGCTGTTTTTT.